This T cell receptor (beta chain) appears in the sequencing data of a study of blood T cell repertoires in COVID-19 (dated by TCRdb to the early 2020s). At the level of the whole study: The collaborator samples originated in the United States, Italy and Spain and spanned the acute and convalescent phases of COVID-19. Samples were obtained from the ongoing ImmuneRACE study (first 160 participants) and from over 1,000 subjects provided by 6 global collaborators. Subjects who had been exposed to COVID-19, were actively infected with it, or had recovered from it provided the deeply sampled blood TCRbeta repertoires that made up the dataset. Where HLA class I and class II types were available, the types were taken from metadata supplied by the sample provider, not from assay-based typing. The prospective study material was composed of cDNA or gDNA derived from T cells, B-cell-depleted T cells, or PBMCs. The repertoires were released in a freely available public database intended as a resource for research on the immune response to SARS-CoV-2. Sample metadata almost always included a de-identified subject ID, COVID-19 status, age in years and sex. Study-wide conclusions, independent of this receptor: The amount of clinical and demographic metadata varied by source and participant and was provided uncurated.

The immunoSEQ Assay, a bias-controlled multiplex PCR, was used to amplify TCRbeta CDR3 regions from genomic DNA. The original methods were these. The number of nucleated cells in each sample was estimated from the amplification of reference gene primers within the assay. Sequence reads were collapsed and filtered to measure the absolute abundance of every unique TCRbeta CDR3 rearrangement. For each sample, productive Simpson clonality was calculated by taking the square root of Simpson's diversity index across productive rearrangements. Held by TCRdb, this immuneACCESS table contains in-frame sequences only and omits some clones. Under half of the omission traces to an unresolved V gene where checked; the cause of the rest is unknown. The V and J calls and clone size come from that table; D and trimming were worked out from the DNA. This sample comprises 280,000 or so clones, about nine tenths of them detected only once. 2.5% to 3.5% of the sample rests with the top ten.

In the prospective study, participants were roughly 18 to 90 years old, resided in fewer than 25 geographic areas of the United States, and were enrolled through a virtual design. Cohort assignment in the prospective study relied on participant-reported clinical history from a screening survey and a study questionnaire. Exposed participants had been in contact with someone with a PCR-confirmed or clinician-diagnosed COVID-19 case within 2 weeks of study entry. Each participant in the prospective study had whole blood, serum and a nasopharyngeal or oropharyngeal swab collected by mobile phlebotomists. Participants in the prospective study had the option to provide additional blood draws and questionnaires over an approximately 2-month period. Before DNA extraction, prospective study blood samples were shipped either frozen or at room temperature. The germline V gene specifies MDHEN as CDR1 and SYDVKM as CDR2. The CDR3 has 15 amino acids, counting the end cysteine and phenylalanine. The only DNA kept is the CDR3, 45 bases in frame from the first base. V loses 3 bases, J loses 2 bases, and the germline ends lie 14 bases apart.

As to this clone: Its antigen is unknown. The record has no base qualities; no much larger clone is one base away.

This receptor was obtained from a woman in her 50s who had been exposed to COVID-19. Sequencing was done on a sample of PBMCs or T cells enriched from blood (not recorded which). The chain couples TRBV28 to TRBJ2-7, with the identity of the D gene unclear. The CDR3 region: CASSFLVDWAYEQYF. The base sequence is TGTGCCAGCAGTTTTCTAGTTGACTGGGCCTACGAGCAGTACTTC. With all but the CDR3 taken from the reference TRBV28 and TRBJ2-7 genes, the full variable domain is: DVKVTQSSRYLVKRTGEKVFLECVQDMDHENMFWYRQDPGLGLRLIYFSYDVKMKEKGDIPEGYSVSREKKERFSLILESASTNQTSMYLCASSFLVDWAYEQYFGPGTRLTVT.